This TCR beta chain stems from a study of blood T cell repertoires in COVID-19. In the authors' workflow: Nucleated cell counts were estimated from reference gene primer amplification. Using immunoSEQ multiplex PCR, the repertoire was profiled, and TCRdb retains in-frame clones only, with some absent. V and J calls and clone size follow that table, whereas D and trimming were derived from the DNA. The table lists 21,000 or so clones, around four fifths of them singletons, with over 5.5% in the top ten. CDR3 length: 12 residues. The V gene's germline CDR1 is LNHDA and CDR2 SQIVND (reference sequence). V gave up 5 bases and J gave up 2 bases, with 4 bases separating them.

The source of this sequence is a human donor in a cohort sampled during active COVID-19. This chain uses TRBV19 with TRBJ2-1; D ambiguous. Sequencing was carried out using peripheral blood. CDR3 protein: CASSYTYNEQFF. DNA of the CDR3: TGTGCCAGTAGTTACACCTACAATGAGCAGTTCTTC.